The 27 T cell receptor beta chains below were found in one sample sequenced in a study of beta chain features in type 1 diabetes. Expressed TCRB transcripts were sequenced because the isolated RNA had all been reverse transcribed beforehand. Assay: immunoSEQ multiplex PCR; the TCRdb copy retains only in-frame clones and omits some. The table has 400,000 to 450,000 clones, approximately 15% seen once. The specimen was naive CD4+ T cells from blood. These receptors all stem from a man under 40 in good health.

The table lists this clone with many counts. This chain links TRBV29-1 with TRBJ2-1; possibly TRBD1 or TRBD2 for D (5 bases each). Germline V gene data show CDR1 as SQVTM and CDR2 as ANQGSEA. CDR3 length: 14 amino acids. Trimming took 8 bases from V and 5 from J, leaving 19 bases between them. The CDR3 bases are TGCAGCTCCCGCGGTCTAGCAGGGAACAATGAGCAGTTCTTC. It specifies CSSRGLAGNNEQFF.

The chain employs TRBV10-2 and TRBJ2-7; D call uncertain. Deletions cut 6 bases from V and 4 bases from J, with 10 bases between. The CDR3 has 12 residues. Per germline, CDR1 WSHSY and CDR2 SAAADI. DNA of the CDR3: TGCGCCAGCAGGGAACGACCATACGAGCAGTACTTC. It is translated as CASRERPYEQYF.

This rearrangement joins TRBV9 to TRBJ2-1; D not certain. This CDR3 has 13 amino acids. V lost 0 bases to trimming and J lost 10 bases, with 11 bases between them. CDR1 is SGDLS, CDR2 YYNGEE, per germline. The DNA for the CDR3 is TGTGCCAGCAGCGTAGACCAGGATCGGGAGCAGTTCTTC. Translating it yields CASSVDQDREQFF.

The chain recombines TRBV11-3 with TRBJ2-7; D unresolved. Between the trimmed V and J ends, which lost 1 base and 1 base, there was a span of 5 bases. Germline V gene sequence: CDR1 SGHNT, CDR2 YENEEA. The CDR3 has 13 amino acids. The CDR3 protein is CASSLGVSYEQYV. CDR3 nucleotides: TGTGCCAGCAGCTTAGGAGTATCCTACGAGCAGTACGTC.

The gene calls are TRBV13 and TRBJ2-1, with a tentative D call TRBD2 (5 bases). Trimming cost V 0 bases and J 8 bases, with 8 bases left between them. CDR3 length: 13 amino acids. The germline V gene encodes CDR1 PRHDT and CDR2 FYEKMQ (reference sequence). The chain's CDR3 is CASSLGTTYEQFF. CDR3 nucleotides: TGTGCCAGCAGCTTAGGGACTACCTATGAGCAGTTCTTC.

The chain joins TRBV9 to TRBJ2-2; 11 positions match TRBD2. The germline gives CDR1 SGDLS, CDR2 YYNGEE. The length of the CDR3 is 17 residues. Losses at the gene ends were 3 bases for V and 3 bases for J; bases not matched to a gene: 7. Written as DNA, the CDR3 is TGTGCCAGCAGCGCGATGACTAGCGGGGCGTACACCGGGGAGCTGTTTTTT. This sequence encodes CASSAMTSGAYTGELFF. Full variable domain (missing parts from reference TRBV9 and TRBJ2-2): DSGVTQTPKHLITATGQRVTLRCSPRSGDLSVYWYQQSLDQGLQFLIQYYNGEERAKGNILERFSAQQFPDLHSELNLSSLELGDSALYFCASSAMTSGAYTGELFFGEGSRLTVL.

This clone was seen more than once but under ten times. The chain is built from TRBV29-1 and TRBJ1-1; perhaps TRBD1 as D (6 bases). The germline CDR1 and CDR2 sequences are SQVTM and ANQGSEA. The V and J ends lost 3 bases and 5 bases respectively, with 16 bases between them. This CDR3 comprises 14 residues. The CDR3 nucleotides read TGCAGCGTTGACCAGGACAGACAAATGACTGAAGCTTTCTTT. It is translated as CSVDQDRQMTEAFF.

The chain carries TRBV5-6 and TRBJ1-1, with unresolved D. There are 12 residues in the CDR3. V lost 0 bases to trimming and J lost 8 bases, with 8 bases between them. Germline-derived CDR1 and CDR2 are SGHDT and YYEEEE. The CDR3 spells CASSLEEMEAFF. CDR3 sequence (DNA): TGTGCCAGCAGCTTGGAAGAGATGGAAGCTTTCTTT. Full variable domain (remainder filled in from reference TRBV5-6 and TRBJ1-1): DAGVTQSPTHLIKTRGQQVTLRCSPKSGHDTVSWYQQALGQGPQFIFQYYEEEERQRGNFPDRFSGHQFPNYSSELNVNALLLGDSALYLCASSLEEMEAFFGQGTRLTVV.

The genes are TRBV30 and TRBJ2-2; 7 bases agree with TRBD1. The V gene end was trimmed by 7 bases and the J gene end by 3 bases; junction bases not matched to a gene: 14. Germline CDR1 is GTSNPN and CDR2 is SVGIG (reference sequence). The CDR3 has 16 amino acids. This CDR3 reads CASSRVTGLYTGELFF. The CDR3 DNA reads as TGTGCCTCTTCACGGGTGACAGGGCTGTACACCGGGGAGCTGTTTTTT.

In its sample, this clone was seen a few times. V usage is TRBV14 and J usage is TRBJ2-7, with 8 bases lining up with TRBD1. The CDR3 sequence is 16 residues long. The germline CDR1 and CDR2 sequences are SGHDN and FVKESK. With V trimmed by 4 bases and J by 2 bases, 10 bases remained unmatched. The CDR3 region has the DNA TGTGCCAGCAGCCCTCTCACCGGGACAGGAGCCTACGAGCAGTACTTC. The encoded protein is CASSPLTGTGAYEQYF. The full variable domain, its missing parts supplied by reference TRBV14 and TRBJ2-7, is EAGVTQFPSHSVIEKGQTVTLRCDPISGHDNLYWYRRVMGKEIKFLLHFVKESKQDESGMPNNRFLAERTGGTYSTLKVQPAELEDSGVYFCASSPLTGTGAYEQYFGPGTRLTVT.

The chain combines TRBV27 with TRBJ1-1; TRBD1 matches at 7 bases. The CDR3 is made up of 14 amino acids. V was pared by 2 bases and J by 1 base, with 1 base of the junction left unmatched. The germline CDR1 and CDR2 sequences are MNHEY and SMNVEV (reference sequence). This CDR3 is CASSLTGANTEAFF. DNA of the CDR3: TGTGCCAGCAGTTTAACAGGGGCGAACACTGAAGCTTTCTTT.

The rearrangement uses TRBV18 and TRBJ2-5; D is unclear. CDR3 length: 12 residues. Looked up from germline, CDR1 is KGHSH and CDR2 is LQKENI. With 6 bases removed from V and 5 bases from J, the gap between germline ends came to 10 bases. Here the CDR3 reads CASSNGIETQYF. The DNA for the CDR3 is TGTGCCAGCTCCAACGGAATTGAGACCCAGTACTTC.

This clone was observed a single time. This rearrangement joins TRBV7-2 to TRBJ2-3; 15 positions agree with TRBD2. Germline CDR1 SGHTA, CDR2 FQGNSA. Trimming cost V 4 bases and J 3 bases; bases outside gene matches: 8. The CDR3 covers 18 residues. CDR3 DNA: TGTGCCAGCAGCTACAGCGGACTAGCGGGAGGGCCAACAGATACGCAGTATTTT. Translating it yields CASSYSGLAGGPTDTQYF.

In this sample, this clone turned up a few times. The chain recombines TRBV11-2 with TRBJ2-7; D perhaps matches TRBD1 (7 bases). Germline CDR1 SGHAT, CDR2 FQNNGV. The CDR3 totals 13 residues. Trimming removed 1 base at V and 6 bases at J, with 10 bases between. CDR3: CASSLVQGGEQYF. CDR3 DNA sequence: TGTGCCAGCAGCTTAGTTCAGGGGGGCGAGCAGTACTTC.

This clone showed up just a few times. The chain recombines TRBV5-1 with TRBJ2-7; 11 bases fit TRBD2. This CDR3 is 14 amino acids long. With V trimmed by 6 bases and J by 3 bases, 5 bases remained unmatched. Germline V gene sequence: CDR1 SGHRS, CDR2 YFSETQ. The CDR3 DNA is TGCGCCAGCACCTTAACTAGCGGGAGCTACGAGCAGTACTTC. Translating it yields CASTLTSGSYEQYF.

The chain recombines TRBV28 with TRBJ2-7; D assignment may be TRBD1 or TRBD2 (5 bases each). This CDR3 contains 12 residues. Deletions cut 5 bases from V and 7 bases from J, with 12 bases between. Germline V gene data show CDR1 as MDHEN and CDR2 as SYDVKM. The CDR3 bases are TGTGCCAGCAGTCAGGGACCTAGGGAGCAGTACGTC. Its protein product is CASSQGPREQYV.

This chain joins TRBV11-2 and TRBJ1-2; maybe TRBD1 (5 bases). V lost 4 bases, J lost 0 bases, and 12 bases lay in between. The germline V gene has CDR1 SGHAT and CDR2 FQNNGV. CDR3 length equals 15 residues. In nucleotides, the CDR3 is TGTGCCAGCAGCTATACAGGCTTAGCTAACTATGGCTACACCTTC. Translated, it gives CASSYTGLANYGYTF.

A few counts support this clone. The chain joins TRBV30 to TRBJ2-1; 7 bases align to TRBD2. With V trimmed by 4 bases and J by 3 bases, 12 bases remained unmatched. Germline CDR1 is GTSNPN and CDR2 is SVGIG (reference sequence). CDR3 size: 16 residues. CDR3 DNA: TGTGCCTGGAAGCCTAAGAGCGGGAAGAACTACAATGAGCAGTTCTTC. This gives the protein CAWKPKSGKNYNEQFF.

The rearrangement uses TRBV4-1 and TRBJ2-3; no firm D call. Per germline, CDR1 MGHRA and CDR2 YSYEKL. Trimming left V 0 bases short and J 2 bases short, with 15 bases between. This CDR3 is built from 17 residues. CDR3 bases: TGCGCCAGCAGCCAAGAAACTGTTGACCCCTACACAGATACGCAGTATTTT. It translates to CASSQETVDPYTDTQYF.

This chain connects TRBV29-1 to TRBJ1-3; D unclear. Germline V gene data show CDR1 as SQVTM and CDR2 as ANQGSEA. The length of the CDR3 is 14 residues. The CDR3 nucleotides are TGCAGTTCGGTTGAACACATGTCTGGAAACACCATATATTTT. Its protein product is CSSVEHMSGNTIYF.

This clone appeared a few times. The chain employs TRBV4-1 and TRBJ1-6, with D unclear. The CDR3 is 16 amino acids. The V and J ends lost 1 base and 0 bases respectively, with 7 bases between them. Germline V gene data show CDR1 as MGHRA and CDR2 as YSYEKL. In DNA form, the CDR3 reads TGCGCCAGCAGCCAAGTAGGGCTCTCCTATAATTCACCCCTCCACTTT. This sequence encodes CASSQVGLSYNSPLHF.

This clone has just a few counts. V is TRBV13 and J is TRBJ2-1; D perhaps matches TRBD1 (6 bases). Trimming removed 3 bases at V and 6 bases at J, with 15 bases between. This CDR3 contains 15 residues. The germline V gene has CDR1 PRHDT and CDR2 FYEKMQ (reference sequence). CDR3 bases: TGTGCCAGCAGCTTTGAGGCAGGGGTAAGCAATGAGCAGTTCTTC. This codes for CASSFEAGVSNEQFF.

This clone was detected only a few times. The rearrangement uses TRBV5-4 and TRBJ2-7; TRBD1 matches 7 bases. CDR1 is SGHNT, CDR2 YYREEE, per germline (reference sequence). The CDR3 has 13 residues. Trimming at V came to 3 bases and at J to 6 bases, leaving 6 bases not matched to a gene. The DNA of the CDR3 is TGTGCCAGCAGCTGGAGGACAGGTGGCGAGCAGTACTTC. Its protein is CASSWRTGGEQYF. Full variable domain (rest looked up from reference TRBV5-4 and TRBJ2-7): ETGVTQSPTHLIKTRGQQVTLRCSSQSGHNTVSWYQQALGQGPQFIFQYYREEENGRGNFPPRFSGLQFPNYSSELNVNALELDDSALYLCASSWRTGGEQYFGPGTRLTVT.

The chain combines TRBV30 with TRBJ2-5; D possibly corresponds to TRBD1 (5 bases). Trimming stripped 2 bases from V and 4 bases from J, with 11 bases between. The germline V gene encodes CDR1 GTSNPN and CDR2 SVGIG (reference sequence). CDR3 length: 13 residues. CDR3 in amino acids: CAWSPRVGETQYF. In DNA, the CDR3 is TGTGCCTGGAGTCCCAGGGTAGGAGAGACCCAGTACTTC.

This clone was found a few times. The chain couples TRBV16 to TRBJ1-1; D is perhaps TRBD1 (5 bases). Between the trimmed V and J ends, which lost 7 bases and 0 bases, there was a span of 9 bases. Germline assignment: CDR1 KGHSY and CDR2 FQNENV. The CDR3 totals 13 residues. The CDR3 sequence: CASTGTVNTEAFF. The CDR3 coding sequence is TGTGCCAGCACGGGGACGGTGAACACTGAAGCTTTCTTT.

This rearrangement joins TRBV7-3 to TRBJ2-5; 11 bases are a match to TRBD2. The CDR3 consists of 15 residues. With V trimmed by 5 bases and J by 3 bases, 5 bases remained unmatched. CDR1 and CDR2 (germline): SGHTA, FQGTGA. CDR3 region: CASSLRLAGKETQYF. CDR3 nucleotide sequence: TGTGCCAGCAGCCTCAGACTAGCGGGGAAAGAGACCCAGTACTTC.

The genes are TRBV23-1 and TRBJ1-5, with TRBD1 identical over 7 bases. TRBV23-1 qualifies as an ORF whose function is uncertain. V gave up 1 base and J gave up 6 bases; unmatched junction bases: 9. This CDR3 is built from 16 residues. CDR3 protein: CASSQWVTGKAQPQHF. CDR3 sequence (DNA): TGCGCCAGCAGTCAATGGGTGACAGGGAAGGCTCAGCCCCAGCATTTT.